The 3 T cell receptor beta chains listed next were all sequenced from one sample in a study of shared clonotypes between healthy human individuals. The naive CD8 population came from CD45RO-negative cells selected for CCR7, without terminally differentiated effector memory CD45RA+ cells. Repertoires were generated with immunoSEQ multiplex PCR, while TCRdb's copy carries only in-frame clones and drops some. This table holds approximately 2,200,000 clones, more than 85% found once. The sample consisted of naive CD8+ T cells from PBMCs. These receptors all come from a man aged 18-30 years in good health. Some clones in this sample may be carry-over from other donors' samples.

This clone was detected only once. The gene calls are TRBV28 and TRBJ2-6; no reliable D call. The CDR3 covers 17 residues. The germline CDR1 and CDR2 sequences are MDHEN and SYDVKM. V was clipped by 5 bases and J by 0 bases, with 14 bases between them. This chain's CDR3 is CASSPHGGRSGANVLTF. In DNA form, the CDR3 reads TGTGCCAGCAGTCCACACGGTGGGCGCTCTGGGGCCAACGTCCTGACTTTC.

J is TRBJ2-1 and V is TRBV19; TRBD2 matches 9 bases. Germline values: CDR1 LNHDA, CDR2 SQIVND (reference sequence). Trimming took 11 bases from V and 8 from J; bases not matched to a gene: 16. There are 15 residues in the CDR3. The CDR3 DNA reads as TGTGCCTCTCGACCCCGACTAGCGGCGGTGGATGAGCAGTTCTTC. This gives the protein CASRPRLAAVDEQFF.

This clone was seen only once. The chain joins TRBV27 to TRBJ1-3, with unresolved D. Trimming stripped 5 bases from V and 9 bases from J, with 17 bases between. Germline V gene data show CDR1 as MNHEY and CDR2 as SMNVEV (reference sequence). This CDR3 has 14 amino acids. This CDR3 reads CASSPKTARGTIYF. The CDR3 DNA sequence: TGTGCCAGCAGTCCCAAGACTGCCCGGGGCACCATATATTTT.